These T cell receptor beta chains were read from a single sample in a study of tumor-infiltrating lymphocytes in oesophageal squamous cell carcinoma. TCRdb re-called the PCR reads with MiXCR, one entry per CDR3 protein. The sample holds about 12,000 distinct CDR3 sequences; about 54% are singletons and the top ten take about 35%. What was sequenced was esophageal tumor tissue. Source of these receptors: a female donor with esophageal squamous cell carcinoma. The conserved cysteine and the conserved F or W are not part of the CDR3 here. The order of the fields is J gene, V gene, CDR3 protein.

TRBJ2-7 TRBV5-6 ASSPTGLAGAFYEQY
NA TRBV27 ASSSGTSLYNEQF
TRBJ1-4 TRBV11-3 ASSLPGVQFDEKLF
TRBJ2-1 TRBV24-1 ATSDFPPTTSGRAFHEQF
NA TRBV6-1 ASREEVTGELF
TRBJ2-1 TRBV7-9 ASSSTRSSGSLNEQF
TRBJ2-5 TRBV7-2 ASSPGAGGSVETQY
TRBJ2-5 TRBV6-1 ASKYRGQETQY
TRBJ2-1 TRBV7-3 ASSPLAGSYNEQF
NA TRBV10-2 ASSDSGTAYEQY
TRBJ1-1 TRBV11-3 ASSLGERTEAF
TRBJ2-7 TRBV7-9 ASSYRPHEMSYEQY
TRBJ1-3 TRBV25-1 ASSEERSGNTIY
TRBJ1-6 TRBV23-1 ASSHLSSYNSPLH
TRBJ2-3 TRBV7-6 ASSHARGIRSDTQY
TRBJ1-5 TRBV12-3/TRBV12-4 ASSLGGISNQPQH
NA TRBV7-2 ASSLSWAADYGYT
TRBJ2-2 TRBV5-4 ASSPGLAGVDTGELF
TRBJ2-4 TRBV7-9 ASREGGLAKNIQY
TRBJ2-1 TRBV11-1 ASSLQVGNEQF
TRBJ1-1 TRBV28 ASSLHHRGTEAF
TRBJ2-6 TRBV27 ASRTGTGISGANVLT
TRBJ2-6 TRBV6-2/TRBV6-3 ASSERITRPGGLYGYTFG
TRBJ2-5 TRBV7-2 ASSWGRSGTQY
TRBJ2-1 TRBV7-6 ASSLTQGENEQF
TRBJ2-1 TRBV7-6 ASSLAPGSYNEQF
TRBJ2-5 TRBV7-3 ASSWWVGETQY
NA TRBV7-8 ASSLGQAAQETQY
TRBJ2-1 TRBV6-2/TRBV6-3 ASTRTSSSGNEQF
TRBJ2-6 TRBV10-3 AINTGGAGANVLT
TRBJ1-6 TRBV7-2 ASSLEPGQSRGLTLH
TRBJ2-1 TRBV5-1 ASSLVQGNEQF
NA TRBV24-1 ATSDLGASSYNEQF
TRBJ2-6 TRBV18 ASSPPGASGANVLT
TRBJ2-3 TRBV12-3/TRBV12-4 ASSYQRSTDTQY
TRBJ2-5 TRBV7-2 ASSLAPSTGQY
TRBJ2-6 TRBV7-3 ASSDRSGANVLT
TRBJ2-5 TRBV7-6 ASSFVYGTHNEQY
NA TRBV3-1 ASSQGTGGWGYGYT
TRBJ2-1 TRBV7-7 ASSLAIQGVGSYNEQF
TRBJ2-3 TRBV11-2 ASSLRRVADTQY
TRBJ2-5 TRBV6-2/TRBV6-3 ASSYASGRSNEQY
TRBJ1-2 TRBV25-1 ASSRGAYGYT
NA TRBV7-6 ASSLTPRGAYNEQF
TRBJ2-2 TRBV7-6 ASSFPTGGPGELF
TRBJ2-4 TRBV12-3/TRBV12-4 ASSLLGSGAHLAKNIQY
NA TRBV12-3/TRBV12-4 ASSGSNLRNEQF
NA TRBV20-1 SARDRLAGSQETQY
TRBJ1-5 TRBV7-2 ASGLRRYQPQH
NA TRBV7-3 ASSYARGAGRNEQF
TRBJ2-3 TRBV5-3 ASSHWGSGESDTQY